These 28 T cell receptor beta chains originate from one sample sequenced in a study of T cell responses to AZD1222 COVID-19 vaccine (dated by TCRdb to the early 2020s). In light of the paper, this sample's time point label describes: baseline before first vaccination. Library construction relied on the immunoSEQ multiplex PCR assay. In its TCRdb copy, this immuneACCESS table keeps in-frame sequences only and misses some clones. Where compared with another copy, unresolved V genes explain less than half of these, and the others have no known cause. Present in this sample are about 140,000 clones, around nine tenths of which were seen just once. The ten largest clonotypes hold 3% to 4.5% of the sample. The sample here was peripheral blood, taken on day 0 of AZD1222 vaccination. These receptors came from an adult in good health.

The CDR3 bases are TGTGCCAGCAGGTTTACAGGGGAAAAACTGTTTTTT. It encodes CASRFTGEKLFF. The rearrangement joins TRBV2 to TRBJ1-4; possibly TRBD1 for D (6 bases). The germline V gene encodes CDR1 SNHLY and CDR2 FYNNEI. Trimming stripped 6 bases from V and 8 bases from J, with 10 bases between. The CDR3 extends over 12 amino acids.

The rearrangement uses TRBV7-9 and TRBJ1-5, with D possibly matching TRBD1 (5 bases). CDR1 SEHNR and CDR2 FQNEAQ come from the germline V gene (reference sequence). CDR3 length: 17 residues. V was cut by 4 bases and J by 4 bases, with 20 bases left in between. Here the CDR3 DNA reads TGTGCCAGCAGCTCTGGCAGTGGGACGGCGACGAATCAGCCCCAGCATTTT. Its protein product is CASSSGSGTATNQPQHF.

The chain joins TRBV5-6 to TRBJ2-1; 12 positions agree with TRBD1. Trimming cost V 6 bases and J 8 bases; bases outside gene matches: 9. The CDR3 contains 15 residues. Germline CDR1 and CDR2: SGHDT and YYEEEE. The CDR3 sequence: CASIAPGQGADEQFF. The CDR3 DNA follows: TGTGCCAGCATCGCGCCGGGACAGGGGGCCGATGAGCAGTTCTTC.

The chain employs TRBV19 and TRBJ2-5, with 10 bases lining up with TRBD2. Germline V lookup: CDR1 LNHDA, CDR2 SQIVND (reference sequence). The CDR3 covers 14 residues. The V segment lost 0 bases and the J segment 9 bases; nucleotides outside the gene matches: 4. The CDR3 region is CASSIDPLAGAQYF. The CDR3 DNA reads TGTGCCAGTAGTATAGATCCTCTAGCGGGGGCCCAGTACTTC.

This sequence joins TRBV30 and TRBJ1-1, with unresolved D. The CDR3 has 12 amino acids. Germline values: CDR1 GTSNPN, CDR2 SVGIG (reference sequence). V lost 5 bases and J 1 base, leaving 8 bases between the germline ends. CDR3 sequence reads: CAWASWNTEAFF. The CDR3 nucleotides read TGTGCCTGGGCCAGCTGGAACACTGAAGCTTTCTTT.

This rearrangement joins TRBV12-3 or TRBV12-4 to TRBJ2-2; D uncertain. The V end lost 2 bases, the J end lost 6 bases, and 7 bases lay between the germline ends. The CDR3 contains 13 residues. The chain's CDR3 is CASSLFPAGELFF. The CDR3 region has the DNA TGTGCCAGCAGTTTATTTCCCGCCGGGGAGCTGTTTTTT.

The V gene is TRBV4-1, the J gene TRBJ1-3; 8 nucleotides line up with TRBD1. The CDR3 totals 16 residues. Germline V lookup: CDR1 MGHRA, CDR2 YSYEKL. With V trimmed by 3 bases and J by 0 bases, 4 bases remained unmatched. The CDR3 here is CASSQGDRSSGNTIYF. CDR3 nucleotides: TGCGCCAGCAGCCAGGGGGACAGGAGCTCTGGAAACACCATATATTTT.

This clone has only a few counts. The rearrangement joins TRBV30 to TRBJ1-6; no clear D. V shed 4 bases and J shed 5 bases, with 12 bases lying between them. The germline V gene has CDR1 GTSNPN and CDR2 SVGIG (reference sequence). CDR3 length equals 14 residues. This CDR3 is CAWIGQSNNSPLHF. For the CDR3, the DNA is TGTGCCTGGATAGGGCAGAGCAATAATTCACCCCTCCACTTT.

J is TRBJ1-1 and V is TRBV9; maybe TRBD1 (5 bases). This CDR3 is 13 amino acids long. V lost 0 bases and J lost 10, with 13 bases in between. Germline V gene lookup returns CDR1 SGDLS and CDR2 YYNGEE. The CDR3, as DNA: TGTGCCAGCAGCGTAGGGGGGAACTATGGAGCTTTCTTT. It codes for CASSVGGNYGAFF.

The J gene is TRBJ2-7, the V gene TRBV19, with 8 positions matching TRBD1. Per the germline V gene, CDR1 is LNHDA and CDR2 is SQIVND (reference sequence). Trimming at V came to 3 bases and at J to 5 bases, leaving 12 bases not matched to a gene. The CDR3 has 16 residues. In DNA form, the CDR3 reads TGTGCCAGTAGTATCGACGCCGGACAGGGAGTTGACGAGCAGTACTTC. Its protein is CASSIDAGQGVDEQYF.

The chain combines TRBV4-3 with TRBJ2-7; D may be TRBD2 (6 bases). The V and J ends lost 0 bases and 6 bases respectively, with 12 bases between them. Per the germline V gene, CDR1 is LGHNA and CDR2 is YSLEER. This CDR3 contains 14 residues. The CDR3 region has the DNA TGCGCCAGCAGCCAAGATCTCGGGAGCGCCGAGCAGTACTTC. Translating it yields CASSQDLGSAEQYF.

This chain connects TRBV18 to TRBJ2-7; the match to TRBD2 covers 10 bases. CDR3 size: 14 residues. Germline V gives CDR1 KGHSH, CDR2 LQKENI. V was pared by 6 bases and J by 4 bases, with 6 bases of the junction left unmatched. CDR3 sequence: CASSGTSVNYEQYF. Here the CDR3 DNA reads TGTGCCAGCTCGGGGACTAGCGTCAATTACGAGCAGTACTTC. Together with reference TRBV18 and TRBJ2-7, the CDR3 gives the full variable domain: NAGVMQNPRHLVRRRGQEARLRCSPMKGHSHVYWYRQLPEEGLKFMVYLQKENIIDESGMPKERFSAEFPKEGPSILRIQQVVRGDSAAYFCASSGTSVNYEQYFGPGTRLTVT.

The J gene is TRBJ2-3, the V gene TRBV3-1 (or the pseudogene TRBV3-2); no definite D call. Germline CDR1 reads LGHDT; CDR2 reads YNNKEL (reference sequence). Trimming removed 1 base at V and 0 bases at J, with 2 bases between. The CDR3 sequence is 13 residues long. Here the CDR3 reads CASSQVSTDTQYF. The CDR3 DNA follows: TGTGCCAGCAGCCAAGTAAGCACAGATACGCAGTATTTT.

This clone was seen only once. The chain couples TRBV6-5 to TRBJ1-2; D is unclear. CDR1 and CDR2 from the germline V gene are MNHEY and SVGAGI. Trimming removed 6 bases from V and 7 bases from J, with 15 bases in between. This CDR3 comprises 13 residues. The DNA for the CDR3 is TGTGCCAGCAGGGACTTCCCTGGCGGTGGCTACACCTTC. Residues: CASRDFPGGGYTF.

With respect to this clone: Different DNA sequences within this sample yield the same CDR3. The rearrangement links TRBV29-1 to TRBJ1-1; D is uncertain. V was trimmed by 4 bases and J by 0 bases, leaving 6 bases between them. The CDR3 is made up of 12 amino acids. In germline, CDR1 is SQVTM, CDR2 ANQGSEA. The CDR3 DNA is TGCAGCGTTGCAGTCATGAACACTGAAGCTTTCTTT. Protein: CSVAVMNTEAFF.

The genes are TRBV30 and TRBJ2-7; D is unresolved. The germline V gene has CDR1 GTSNPN and CDR2 SVGIG (reference sequence). Deletions cut 4 bases from V and 4 bases from J, with 8 bases between. The CDR3 loop spans 11 amino acids. The CDR3 protein is CAWNRQYEQYF. CDR3 DNA sequence: TGTGCCTGGAATAGGCAATACGAGCAGTACTTC.

The chain is built from TRBV5-1 and TRBJ2-7; TRBD1 matches at 7 bases. Germline V lookup: CDR1 SGHRS, CDR2 YFSETQ. The CDR3 sequence is 16 residues long. V lost 4 bases to trimming and J lost 3 bases; unmatched junction nucleotides: 13. This CDR3 is CASSRGPSLMGYEQYF. The CDR3 DNA sequence: TGCGCCAGCAGCAGGGGGCCCTCCCTAATGGGCTACGAGCAGTACTTC.

The V call is TRBV21-1, the J call TRBJ2-7; the table's TRBD2 call for D was not verified on the DNA. TRBV21-1 is shown as a pseudogene. The length of the CDR3 is 15 residues. Here the CDR3 reads CASSREGYSPYEQYF. The DNA of the CDR3 is TGTGCCAGCAGCCGAGAGGGCTACTCCCCCTACGAGCAGTACTTC.

There are a few counts of this clone. J is TRBJ2-2 and V is TRBV7-6; D assignment may be TRBD1 or TRBD2 (5 bases each). This CDR3 has 17 amino acids. Germline V gene sequence: CDR1 SGHVS, CDR2 FNYEAQ. Between the trimmed V and J ends, which lost 5 bases and 0 bases, there was a span of 16 bases. The CDR3 spells CASSRTGTPSNTGELFF. CDR3 bases: TGTGCCAGCAGCCGCACCGGGACCCCTTCGAACACCGGGGAGCTGTTTTTT.

V gene TRBV28 combines with J gene TRBJ2-7; 13 nucleotides agree with TRBD2. The CDR3 covers 15 residues. After removal of 1 base from V and 5 bases from J, the junction contained 2 bases not matched to a gene. In germline, CDR1 is MDHEN, CDR2 SYDVKM. The CDR3 loop is CASSLSGLAGHEQYF. As DNA, the CDR3 is TGTGCCAGCAGTTTATCGGGACTAGCGGGACACGAGCAGTACTTC. Drawing the rest from reference TRBV28 and TRBJ2-7, the complete variable domain is DVKVTQSSRYLVKRTGEKVFLECVQDMDHENMFWYRQDPGLGLRLIYFSYDVKMKEKGDIPEGYSVSREKKERFSLILESASTNQTSMYLCASSLSGLAGHEQYFGPGTRLTVT.

J is TRBJ1-1 and V is TRBV7-9, with 9 bases that match TRBD1. The J segment lost 4 bases and the V segment lost 8 bases, leaving 20 bases of the junction unmatched. CDR1 and CDR2 (germline): SEHNR, FQNEAQ (reference sequence). This CDR3 is 18 amino acids long. The CDR3 here is CASRPSNRGPERFTEAFF. CDR3 coding DNA: TGTGCCAGCCGACCTTCCAACAGGGGGCCGGAGAGATTCACTGAAGCTTTCTTT. The full variable domain, in which reference TRBV7-9 and TRBJ1-1 provide the parts outside the CDR3, is DTGVSQNPRHKITKRGQNVTFRCDPISEHNRLYWYRQTLGQGPEFLTYFQNEAQLEKSRLLSDRFSAERPKGSFSTLEIQRTEQGDSAMYLCASRPSNRGPERFTEAFFGQGTRLTVV.

This clone showed up just a few times. The rearrangement joins TRBV4-1 to TRBJ1-2; possibly TRBD1 for D (5 bases). This CDR3 has 15 amino acids. Germline V CDR1 and CDR2: MGHRA, YSYEKL. Trimming took 0 bases from V and 4 from J, leaving 12 bases between them. The DNA of the CDR3 is TGCGCCAGCAGCCAAGAAAGGGGTCATGGCTATGGCTACACCTTC. Its protein is CASSQERGHGYGYTF.

The chain uses TRBV10-3 and TRBJ1-1; D possibly corresponds to TRBD1 (6 bases). CDR1 is ENHRY, CDR2 SYGVKD, per germline. V lost 6 bases and J 6 bases, leaving 14 bases between the germline ends. This CDR3 spans 13 amino acids. CDR3 bases: TGTGCCATCAGCCAGGGGCCCCAAGCTGAAGCTTTCTTT. Residues: CAISQGPQAEAFF.

This chain uses TRBV6-5 with TRBJ1-1, with a weak D call TRBD1 (5 bases). Germline V CDR1 and CDR2: MNHEY, SVGAGI. The length of the CDR3 is 15 residues. V lost 5 bases, J lost 0 bases, and 13 bases lay in between. CDR3 in amino acids: CASSPRTGLNTEAFF. The CDR3 coding sequence is TGTGCCAGCAGTCCACGAACAGGCTTGAACACTGAAGCTTTCTTT.

The chain links TRBV6-5 to TRBJ1-2; the D is unclear. The CDR3 is made up of 11 amino acids. The germline CDR1 and CDR2 sequences are MNHEY and SVGAGI. The V end lost 2 bases, the J end lost 8 bases, and 6 bases lay between the germline ends. The CDR3 DNA reads TGTGCCAGCAGTTACAGAGGAGGCTACACCTTC. It yields the protein CASSYRGGYTF.

The rearrangement joins TRBV30 to TRBJ1-5; D is ambiguous. Deletions cut 3 bases from V and 4 bases from J, with 19 bases between. The CDR3 runs to 16 residues. Germline V gene data show CDR1 as GTSNPN and CDR2 as SVGIG (reference sequence). The CDR3 region has the DNA TGTGCCTGGAGCGACCCCCGTGGGCACAGTAATCAGCCCCAGCATTTT. Translated: CAWSDPRGHSNQPQHF.

The table lists this clone with a count of one. The chain uses TRBV7-9 and TRBJ2-1; TRBD2 matches 9 bases. The CDR3 extends over 18 amino acids. Trimming took 4 bases from V and 3 from J; bases not matched to a gene: 13. Germline-derived CDR1 and CDR2 are SEHNR and FQNEAQ (reference sequence). The CDR3 loop reads CASSSIAGVIGDYNEQFF. The DNA for the CDR3 is TGTGCCAGCAGCTCGATAGCGGGAGTAATAGGGGACTACAATGAGCAGTTCTTC.

V usage is TRBV7-2 and J usage is TRBJ1-2; D is ambiguous. CDR1 and CDR2 (germline): SGHTA, FQGNSA. Trimming pared 5 bases from V and 5 bases from J, leaving 18 bases between. CDR3 size: 15 residues. In nucleotides, the CDR3 is TGTGCCAGCAGCACCCCGCCGGTCGGAGTTTATGGCTACACCTTC. Protein sequence: CASSTPPVGVYGYTF.